Each of the 31 T cell receptor beta chains below was sequenced from the same sample in a study of memory CD8 T cells in hepatitis C reinfection. Noted time point: late/post reinfection, 12 to 24 weeks after detection. TCR sequencing was done directly ex vivo on sorted cells, without expansion in vitro. Assay: immunoSEQ multiplex PCR; the TCRdb copy retains only in-frame clones and omits some. The data hold 46,000 or so clones, with roughly 89% observed a single time. The sample consisted of naive CD8+ T cells sorted from blood. These receptors all come from a man aged 18 to 29 with hepatitis C virus infection.

This clone was picked up one time. The chain links TRBV2 to TRBJ1-1; 7 bases are a match to TRBD1. CDR3 length: 17 residues. Germline CDR1 and CDR2: SNHLY and FYNNEI. Losses at the gene ends were 4 bases for V and 2 bases for J; bases not matched to a gene: 13. The CDR3 DNA sequence: TGTGCCAGCAGTGTCAACCCCCGGGACAGTGGAAACACTGAAGCTTTCTTT. Amino acids: CASSVNPRDSGNTEAFF. The full variable domain, completed using reference TRBV2 and TRBJ1-1, is EPEVTQTPSHQVTQMGQEVILRCVPISNHLYFYWYRQILGQKVEFLVSFYNNEISEKSEIFDDQFSVERPDGSNFTLKIRSTKLEDSAMYFCASSVNPRDSGNTEAFFGQGTRLTVV.

This chain uses TRBV29-1 with TRBJ2-3; TRBD2 aligns across 10 bases. CDR1 SQVTM and CDR2 ANQGSEA come from the germline V gene. The V segment lost 7 bases and the J segment 4 bases; nucleotides outside the gene matches: 11. CDR3 length: 15 amino acids. CDR3 sequence: CSALELAGVPDTQYF. The CDR3 DNA follows: TGCAGCGCCCTAGAGCTAGCGGGAGTCCCAGATACGCAGTATTTT.

The chain employs TRBV5-6 and TRBJ1-1; D uncertain. CDR3 length: 14 residues. V dropped 0 bases and J dropped 1 base, with 7 bases sitting between them. The germline V gene has CDR1 SGHDT and CDR2 YYEEEE. In DNA form, the CDR3 reads TGTGCCAGCAGCTTGGGGCGGAGGAACACTGAAGCTTTCTTT. Its protein product is CASSLGRRNTEAFF.

This clone was counted once. The chain is built from TRBV4-2 and TRBJ2-3; TRBD2 aligns across 8 bases. Germline V gene data show CDR1 as LGHNA and CDR2 as YNFKEQ. V was pared by 5 bases and J by 2 bases, with 6 bases of the junction left unmatched. The CDR3 runs to 15 residues. DNA of the CDR3: TGTGCCAGCAGCTACGGACTAGCCTTCACAGATACGCAGTATTTT. It encodes CASSYGLAFTDTQYF.

The V gene is TRBV6-1, the J gene TRBJ2-7, with 10 bases lining up with TRBD2. Germline V gene data show CDR1 as MNHNS and CDR2 as SASEGT. The CDR3 is 16 residues long. Germline trimming cut 6 bases from V and 1 base from J; bases unmatched to any gene: 9. The chain's CDR3 is CASREKLAGRSYEQYF. CDR3 DNA: TGTGCCAGCAGGGAAAAACTAGCGGGGAGATCCTACGAGCAGTACTTC.

The chain couples TRBV5-1 to TRBJ2-7, with 12 bases fitting TRBD1. The J segment lost 6 bases and the V segment lost 5 bases, leaving 9 bases of the junction unmatched. The CDR3 consists of 15 residues. Per germline, CDR1 SGHRS and CDR2 YFSETQ. CDR3 in amino acids: CASRVTGTGGGEQYF. The CDR3 DNA reads as TGCGCCAGCAGGGTGACCGGGACAGGGGGCGGCGAGCAGTACTTC. The entire variable domain, with the rest obtained from reference TRBV5-1 and TRBJ2-7, is as follows: KAGVTQTPRYLIKTRGQQVTLSCSPISGHRSVSWYQQTPGQGLQFLFEYFSETQRNKGNFPGRFSGRQFSNSRSEMNVSTLELGDSALYLCASRVTGTGGGEQYFGPGTRLTVT.

This clone came up once. The chain links TRBV4-3 to TRBJ2-1; the match to TRBD2 covers 10 bases. The V gene end was trimmed by 2 bases and the J gene end by 9 bases; junction bases not matched to a gene: 22. The CDR3 is 20 amino acids. Germline loops: CDR1 LGHNA, CDR2 YSLEER. The CDR3 loop is CASSQSLFGSGGADSGEQFF. The CDR3 bases are TGCGCCAGCAGCCAATCTTTGTTCGGAAGCGGGGGGGCGGATTCTGGTGAGCAGTTCTTC.

This chain joins TRBV28 and TRBJ1-5; TRBD1 is a possible D gene (6 bases). V was clipped by 5 bases and J by 4 bases, with 12 bases between them. The CDR3 spans 14 residues. CDR1 and CDR2 from the germline V gene are MDHEN and SYDVKM. The DNA of the CDR3 is TGTGCCAGCAGTACTTACAGGGAGAATCAGCCCCAGCATTTT. Encoded protein: CASSTYRENQPQHF.

Note on this clone: Distinct nucleotide sequences in the sample also encode this CDR3. The rearrangement links TRBV6-6 to TRBJ2-5, with 10 bases lining up with TRBD2. Germline assignment: CDR1 MNHNY and CDR2 SVGAGI (reference sequence). CDR3 length: 15 amino acids. Trimming took 2 bases from V and 5 from J; bases not matched to a gene: 5. CDR3 in amino acids: CASSYLAGEVETQYF. The CDR3 DNA reads TGTGCCAGCAGTTACCTAGCGGGAGAGGTGGAGACCCAGTACTTC.

The chain joins TRBV2 to TRBJ2-2; TRBD1 aligns across 9 bases. With 4 bases clipped from V and 0 bases from J, the junction kept 6 bases outside the gene matches. The CDR3 has 17 amino acids. Looked up from germline, CDR1 is SNHLY and CDR2 is FYNNEI. CDR3 DNA: TGTGCCAGCAGTGGACCCTGGGACAGGGCGAACACCGGGGAGCTGTTTTTT. It is translated as CASSGPWDRANTGELFF.

The chain links TRBV28 to TRBJ1-1, with D tentatively TRBD1 (5 bases). This CDR3 contains 13 residues. Germline CDR1 is MDHEN and CDR2 is SYDVKM. The ends were cut back, 3 bases at V and 8 bases at J, with 13 bases in the middle. CDR3 amino acids: CASSFSLGQEAFF. CDR3 in DNA: TGTGCCAGCAGTTTTTCCTTGGGGCAGGAAGCTTTCTTT.

The J gene is TRBJ1-2, the V gene TRBV27, with 9 bases matching TRBD1. The CDR3 sequence is 13 residues long. With 6 bases clipped from V and 6 bases from J, the junction kept 5 bases outside the gene matches. CDR1 is MNHEY, CDR2 SMNVEV, per germline (reference sequence). The CDR3 spells CASSITGGNGYTF. In DNA form, the CDR3 reads TGTGCCAGCAGCATCACAGGGGGCAATGGCTACACCTTC.

On this clone itself: One junction end does not reproduce the germline sequence, and a read error may be involved. The chain uses TRBV9 and TRBJ2-7, with a tentative D call TRBD2 (6 bases). The CDR3 has 15 residues. CDR1 and CDR2 (germline): SGDLS, YYNGEE. The CDR3 here is CTSSVAGDSLQEQYF. In DNA form, the CDR3 reads TGTACCAGCAGCGTCGCCGGGGACTCCTTACAGGAGCAGTACTTC.

J is TRBJ2-3 and V is TRBV7-6; a possible D gene is TRBD2 (6 bases). The V gene lost 6 bases and the J gene lost 4 bases, with 17 bases spanning the gap. CDR1 SGHVS and CDR2 FNYEAQ come from the germline V gene. This CDR3 contains 15 residues. CDR3 coding DNA: TGTGCCAGCAGTTACATAGCGGAGAGGCCAGATACGCAGTATTTT. Translating gives CASSYIAERPDTQYF.

The rearrangement links TRBV7-2 to TRBJ2-1, with 12 bases aligning to TRBD2. The CDR3 covers 17 residues. Germline V CDR1 and CDR2: SGHTA, FQGNSA. V trimming: 1 base; J trimming: 8 bases; junction bases outside the gene matches: 9. This CDR3 is CASSLGLGTSGWDEQFF. In nucleotides, the CDR3 is TGTGCCAGCAGCTTAGGACTTGGGACTAGCGGGTGGGATGAGCAGTTCTTC. The full variable domain, in which reference TRBV7-2 and TRBJ2-1 provide the parts outside the CDR3, is GAGVSQSPSNKVTEKGKDVELRCDPISGHTALYWYRQSLGQGLEFLIYFQGNSAPDKSGLPSDRFSAERTGGSVSTLTIQRTQQEDSAVYLCASSLGLGTSGWDEQFFGPGTRLTVL.

The J gene is TRBJ2-2, the V gene TRBV7-9, with 14 bases aligning to TRBD2. The trim removed 5 bases at V and 7 bases at J, leaving 6 bases unmatched. Germline lookup yields CDR1 SEHNR and CDR2 FQNEAQ (reference sequence). This CDR3 has 16 residues. CDR3 in amino acids: CASSPGTSGGGGELFF. CDR3 nucleotide sequence: TGTGCCAGCAGCCCCGGGACTAGCGGGGGAGGCGGGGAGCTGTTTTTT.

This sequence joins TRBV6-1 and TRBJ2-3; 9 nucleotides agree with TRBD2. Germline CDR1 reads MNHNS; CDR2 reads SASEGT. V trimming: 4 bases; J trimming: 4 bases; junction bases outside the gene matches: 6. The CDR3 runs to 15 residues. CDR3 residues: CASSATSGFPDTQYF. The CDR3 DNA is TGTGCCAGCAGTGCTACTAGCGGGTTCCCAGATACGCAGTATTTT.

The genes are TRBV5-4 and TRBJ2-7; 7 bases match TRBD1. Germline trimming cut 0 bases from V and 1 base from J; bases unmatched to any gene: 10. This CDR3 spans 17 amino acids. Germline V gene lookup returns CDR1 SGHNT and CDR2 YYREEE (reference sequence). Here the CDR3 reads CASSLAQGTDFSYEQYV. The CDR3 DNA sequence: TGTGCCAGCAGCTTGGCGCAAGGGACAGATTTTTCCTACGAGCAGTACGTC.

The V gene is TRBV4-3, the J gene TRBJ1-1; D ambiguous. This CDR3 region has 13 residues. The germline CDR1 and CDR2 sequences are LGHNA and YSLEER. The germline V and J ends were trimmed by 1 base and 5 bases, with 8 bases remaining between them. CDR3 nucleotide sequence: TGCGCCAGCAGCCAAGGAGGTAGGACTGAAGCTTTCTTT. Encoded protein: CASSQGGRTEAFF.

CDR3 DNA sequence: TGCGCCAGCAGCCCCGTCCCGGGTGACAATGAGCAGTTCTTC. Amino acids: CASSPVPGDNEQFF. The chain carries TRBV5-1 and TRBJ2-1; D unclear. The CDR3 runs 14 residues. V gave up 4 bases and J gave up 5 bases, with 13 bases separating them. From germline, CDR1 is SGHRS and CDR2 YFSETQ. Filled out from reference TRBV5-1 and TRBJ2-1, the complete variable domain reads KAGVTQTPRYLIKTRGQQVTLSCSPISGHRSVSWYQQTPGQGLQFLFEYFSETQRNKGNFPGRFSGRQFSNSRSEMNVSTLELGDSALYLCASSPVPGDNEQFFGPGTRLTVL.

The gene calls are TRBV19 and TRBJ2-4; D is unresolved. This CDR3 region has 15 residues. Trimming stripped 5 bases from V and 6 bases from J, with 17 bases between. Germline V gene data show CDR1 as LNHDA and CDR2 as SQIVND (reference sequence). As DNA, the CDR3 is TGTGCCAGTAGTCTCCAGGATTACCCTGCAAACATTCAGTACTTC. Translation gives CASSLQDYPANIQYF. The whole variable domain, remainder taken from reference TRBV19 and TRBJ2-4, is DGGITQSPKYLFRKEGQNVTLSCEQNLNHDAMYWYRQDPGQGLRLIYYSQIVNDFQKGDIAEGYSVSREKKESFPLTVTSAQKNPTAFYLCASSLQDYPANIQYFGAGTRLSVL.

V is TRBV29-1 and J is TRBJ2-1; the D gene is possibly TRBD1 (6 bases). The CDR3 extends over 14 amino acids. Per the germline V gene, CDR1 is SQVTM and CDR2 is ANQGSEA. V lost 2 bases, J lost 11 bases, and 19 bases lay in between. The CDR3 DNA reads TGCAGCGTTGAATATGGACAGCAGGACACTCAGCAGTTCTTC. Its translation: CSVEYGQQDTQQFF.

The rearrangement uses TRBV27 and TRBJ2-7; a weak D match, TRBD1 (8 bases). Germline values: CDR1 MNHEY, CDR2 SMNVEV (reference sequence). V was cut by 6 bases and J by 3 bases, with 15 bases left in between. The CDR3 extends over 14 amino acids. The CDR3 here is CASRGGTGDYEQYF. Here the CDR3 DNA reads TGTGCCAGCAGGGGGGGGACAGGAGACTACGAGCAGTACTTC.

In DNA form, the CDR3 reads TGTGCCAGCAGCTTACAGGGGATTGGAAACACCATATATTTT. This gives the protein CASSLQGIGNTIYF. The V call is TRBV5-6, the J call TRBJ1-3, with TRBD1 identical over 7 bases. After removal of 2 bases from V and 3 bases from J, the junction contained 2 bases not matched to a gene. CDR3 size: 14 residues. Germline CDR1 SGHDT, CDR2 YYEEEE.

As concerns this clone: The junction departs from germline at one end; a sequencing error may be responsible. The gene calls are TRBV6-6 and TRBJ2-7; D not resolved. This CDR3 spans 11 amino acids. CDR1 is MNHNY, CDR2 SVGAGI, per germline (reference sequence). CDR3 loop: CASSYSYHWSF. The CDR3 DNA reads TGTGCCAGCAGTTACTCGTACCACTGGAGCTTC.

The CDR3 coding sequence is TGTGCCACCGGCTCCTACAATGAGCAGTTCTTC. It translates to CATGSYNEQFF. This chain connects TRBV10-3 to TRBJ2-1; the D is unclear. The CDR3 is made up of 11 amino acids. V was clipped by 10 bases and J by 0 bases, with 4 bases between them. The germline V gene has CDR1 ENHRY and CDR2 SYGVKD.

V is TRBV2 and J is TRBJ2-5; TRBD2 agrees at 11 bases. The assigned J gene may be wrong: the sequence end matches TRBJ2-7 better. Germline V gene data show CDR1 as SNHLY and CDR2 as FYNNEI. This CDR3 is built from 16 residues. The CDR3 DNA sequence: TGTGCCAGCAGTGAAGAGACTAGCGGGACGTTCTACGAGCAGTACTTC. Its translation is CASSEETSGTFYEQYF.

CDR3 coding DNA: TGTGCCAGCTCACCGAATCCGACTAGCGGGATATACAATGAGCAGTTCTTC. The encoded protein is CASSPNPTSGIYNEQFF. The V call is TRBV18, the J call TRBJ2-1; TRBD2 agrees at 11 bases. With V trimmed by 3 bases and J by 4 bases, 8 bases remained unmatched. The CDR3 loop spans 17 amino acids. CDR1 is KGHSH and CDR2 is LQKENI in the germline V gene.

CDR3 in DNA: TGTGCCAGCAGCTTCGGCAGGGAAGCTTTCTTT. Amino acid sequence: CASSFGREAFF. The chain recombines TRBV5-4 with TRBJ1-1; D gene ambiguous. In germline, CDR1 is SGHNT, CDR2 YYREEE (reference sequence). Deletions cut 2 bases from V and 8 bases from J, with 7 bases between. The CDR3 totals 11 residues. The full variable domain, rest sourced from reference TRBV5-4 and TRBJ1-1, is ETGVTQSPTHLIKTRGQQVTLRCSSQSGHNTVSWYQQALGQGPQFIFQYYREEENGRGNFPPRFSGLQFPNYSSELNVNALELDDSALYLCASSFGREAFFGQGTRLTVV.

This chain connects TRBV10-2 to TRBJ2-7; tentative D call: TRBD1 (5 bases). Trimming cost V 6 bases and J 6 bases, with 12 bases left between them. Per the germline V gene, CDR1 is WSHSY and CDR2 is SAAADI. The CDR3 runs to 12 residues. CDR3 coding DNA: TGCGCCAGCAGGGGTGGGGCTGCCGAGCAGTACTTC. It specifies CASRGGAAEQYF.

The gene calls are TRBV2 and TRBJ2-7; D remains ambiguous. This CDR3 has 14 residues. CDR1 is SNHLY and CDR2 is FYNNEI in the germline V gene. V shed 3 bases and J shed 0 bases, with 9 bases lying between them. In DNA form, the CDR3 reads TGTGCCAGCAGTGAGGGCTTGAGCTCCTACGAGCAGTACTTC. Encoded protein: CASSEGLSSYEQYF.